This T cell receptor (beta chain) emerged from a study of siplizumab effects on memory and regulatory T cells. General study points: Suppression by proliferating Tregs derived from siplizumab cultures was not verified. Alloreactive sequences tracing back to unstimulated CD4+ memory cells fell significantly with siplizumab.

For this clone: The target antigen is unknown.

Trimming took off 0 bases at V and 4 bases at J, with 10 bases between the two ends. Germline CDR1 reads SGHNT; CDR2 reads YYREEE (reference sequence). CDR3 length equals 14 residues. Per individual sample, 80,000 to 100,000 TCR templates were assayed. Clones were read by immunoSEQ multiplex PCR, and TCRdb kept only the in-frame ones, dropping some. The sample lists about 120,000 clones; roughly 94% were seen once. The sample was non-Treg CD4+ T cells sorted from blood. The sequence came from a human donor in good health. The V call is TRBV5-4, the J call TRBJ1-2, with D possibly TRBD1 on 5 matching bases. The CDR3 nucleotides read TGTGCCAGCAGCTTGGCCTACGGGACCTATGGCTACACCTTC. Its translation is CASSLAYGTYGYTF.